This T cell receptor (beta chain) derives from a study of Graves' ophthalmopathy and Graves' hyperthyroidism. Study background: Stable hyperthyroidism meant no ophthalmopathy within 18 months of follow-up. Points from the study as a whole: A model of 13 signatures distinguished ophthalmopathy from stable hyperthyroidism at less than 90% sensitivity and roughly 82% specificity. The model's prediction of ophthalmopathy progression had roughly 71% sensitivity and roughly 72% specificity.

CDR3 regions of TCR beta were amplified from RNA transcripts. HTBI primers served in a first-round RT-PCR, which a second-round multiplex PCR followed. Each CDR3 protein gets one entry after TCRdb re-called the multiplex PCR reads with MiXCR. The sample contains approximately 540,000 distinct CDR3 sequences, 35% to 45% of which appear only once. This clonotype was seen once. Its antigen is unidentified. Relative to the germline gene, one junction end is altered; a read error may explain this. In this cohort, patients with other autoimmune diseases, uncontrolled infections, pregnancy or lactation were excluded. The CDR3 has 15 amino acids. Germline V lookup: CDR1 SEHNR, CDR2 FQNEAQ (reference sequence).

The source of this sequence is an adult man with Graves' hyperthyroidism. The V gene is TRBV7-9, the J gene TRBJ1-2; maybe TRBD1 (5 bases). The sequenced sample consisted of peripheral blood or thyroid tissue (not recorded which). CDR3 DNA: TGTGCCAGCGGCTTAGGCGACAGCTCTTCATATGGCTACACCTTC. The encoded protein is CASGLGDSSSYGYTF.